These T cell receptor beta chains were read from a single sample in a study of cytomegalovirus exposure and HLA in healthy donors. Sequencing was performed with immunoSEQ multiplex PCR; in TCRdb, only in-frame clones are kept and a portion is missing. The sample holds over 100,000 clones, almost 70% seen once. The sequencing input was PBMCs. All receptors come from a man aged 30 to 39 in good health and CMV-seropositive. Both conserved end residues are part of each CDR3. A D gene is named only where the DNA matches it firmly. Not every row has a clone size; where given, it reads once, few, many or a size class.

d_call: NA; v_call: TRBV28; clone_size: NA; j_call: TRBJ1-2; cdr3_nt: TGTGCCAGCTGGGGGCCACGGGAAGCCTATGGCTACACCTTC; cdr3_aa: CASWGPREAYGYTF
d_call: NA; v_call: TRBV29-1; clone_size: NA; j_call: TRBJ2-2; cdr3_nt: TGCAGCGTTCTTGCCCTGGGTTCGGGCACCGGGGAGCTGTTTTTT; cdr3_aa: CSVLALGSGTGELFF
d_call: TRBD2; v_call: TRBV7-8; clone_size: few; j_call: TRBJ2-5; cdr3_nt: TGTGCCAGCAGCTCTACCGTAGCGGGGAGAGGAGAGACCCAGTACTTC; cdr3_aa: CASSSTVAGRGETQYF
d_call: NA; v_call: TRBV15; clone_size: NA; j_call: TRBJ1-4; cdr3_nt: TGTGCCACCAGCAGAGATGACCTTCTAGGGGATGAAAAACTGTTTTTT; cdr3_aa: CATSRDDLLGDEKLFF
d_call: NA; v_call: TRBV19; clone_size: NA; j_call: TRBJ1-5; cdr3_nt: TGTGCCAGTAGGAGAGGACAACCTTCTAGCAATCAGCCCCAGCATTTT; cdr3_aa: CASRRGQPSSNQPQHF
d_call: NA; v_call: TRBV5-5; clone_size: NA; j_call: TRBJ1-1; cdr3_nt: TGTGCCAGCAGCTTTAGTATGGACACTGAAGCTTTCTTT; cdr3_aa: CASSFSMDTEAFF
d_call: NA; v_call: TRBV5-6; clone_size: NA; j_call: TRBJ2-1; cdr3_nt: TGTGCCAGCAGCTTTTACAGGGTTGAGCGCGGTGAGCAGTTCTTC; cdr3_aa: CASSFYRVERGEQFF
d_call: TRBD1; v_call: TRBV29-1; clone_size: few; j_call: TRBJ2-1; cdr3_nt: TGCAGCTTGGGACAGGGACGAAATGAGCAGTTCTTC; cdr3_aa: CSLGQGRNEQFF
d_call: TRBD1; v_call: TRBV19; clone_size: NA; j_call: TRBJ1-2; cdr3_nt: TGTGCCAGTAGTATTTCTGGGACAGGGGGATCTAACTATGGCTACACCTTC; cdr3_aa: CASSISGTGGSNYGYTF
d_call: NA; v_call: TRBV2; clone_size: few; j_call: TRBJ1-1; cdr3_nt: TGTGCCAGCAGCCCACAGAGTTACACTGAAGCTTTCTTT; cdr3_aa: CASSPQSYTEAFF
d_call: NA; v_call: TRBV28; clone_size: NA; j_call: TRBJ1-3; cdr3_nt: TGTGCCAGCAGTCCGACATGGGTCTCTGGAAACACCATATATTTT; cdr3_aa: CASSPTWVSGNTIYF
d_call: NA; v_call: TRBV27; clone_size: few; j_call: TRBJ1-1; cdr3_nt: TGTGCCAGCAGTTCTCGGACAGCGTCCGTACTTTTCTTT; cdr3_aa: CASSSRTASVLFF
d_call: NA; v_call: TRBV2; clone_size: NA; j_call: TRBJ2-7; cdr3_nt: TGTGCCAGCGGGGAGGGGGGAGCCTACGAGCAGTACTTC; cdr3_aa: CASGEGGAYEQYF